The source of this T cell receptor (beta chain) is a study of blood T cell repertoires in COVID-19. On the study more broadly: The United States, Italy and Spain provided the acute and convalescent COVID-19 samples. Sources were T cells, B-cell-depleted T cells, or PBMCs; the material itself was cDNA or gDNA.

Recruited during active infection, patients (from Seattle) were subsequently followed longitudinally. In the original analysis: Amplification of reference gene primers was used by the study to estimate nucleated cell counts. The protocol was immunoSEQ multiplex PCR, while the TCRdb copy is restricted to in-frame clones and leaves out a portion. Clone size and the V and J calls come from that table; the DNA yielded D and trimming. The profile shows 150,000 to 200,000 clones, around 90% of them singletons. This CDR3 region has 15 residues. With 4 bases removed from V and 5 bases from J, the gap between germline ends came to 15 bases. Germline V CDR1 and CDR2: WNHNN, SYGVQD (reference sequence).

V is TRBV10-1 and J is TRBJ1-5, with D perhaps TRBD1 (5 bases). The receptor comes from a man in his 60s with COVID-19, enrolled during active disease. The specimen sequenced was peripheral blood. The CDR3 DNA follows: TGCGCCAGCAGTGGCGGGGCTCGCCGACATCAGCCCCAGCATTTT. Translating gives CASSGGARRHQPQHF.